The present TCR beta chain was sequenced within a study of blood T cells in healthy people across ages. A note on this clonotype: Its antigen is not identified.

Overall study results and limits: Across samples, TCR beta diversity tracked strongly with naive T cell percentage. Naive CD4+ cells and diversity were both higher in long-lived donors than in aged donors.

A J-beta primer mix and a sample-barcoded 5' primer were used in a second PCR of about 7 to 12 cycles. TCRdb reprocessed the 5' RACE reads with MiXCR, giving one entry per CDR3 protein. The sample shows around 1.7 million distinct CDR3 sequences, 28% of them seen only once. The CDR3 length is 14 residues. Germline assignment: CDR1 MNHEY and CDR2 SVGAGI. V was cut by 6 bases and J by 5 bases, with 13 bases left in between. The sequenced material came from blood. The V gene is TRBV6-5, the J gene TRBJ1-4; D not certain. The sequence derives from a woman in her twenties or thirties in good health. CDR3 in amino acids: CASRAGRRNEKLFF. CDR3 nucleotides: TGTGCCAGCAGGGCAGGACGGAGGAATGAAAAACTGTTTTTT.